The 23 T cell receptor beta chains below were found in one sample sequenced in a study of T cells after yellow fever vaccination. TCRdb reanalysed the 5' RACE reads using MiXCR and keeps one entry per CDR3 protein. The sample shows 150,000 to 200,000 distinct CDR3 sequences, 9.5% to 12% of them seen only once. The input for sequencing was CD8+ T cells sorted from PBMCs, taken 15 days after the yellow fever booster vaccination. Source of these receptors: a man aged 18 to 29 who received the YFV17D yellow fever vaccine.

This sequence joins TRBV10-3 and TRBJ2-2, with a tentative D call TRBD1 (5 bases). This CDR3 contains 13 residues. The V end was cut by 3 bases, the J end by 4 bases, with 6 bases between. Germline assignment: CDR1 ENHRY and CDR2 SYGVKD. CDR3 sequence reads: CAISDRATGELFF. The DNA of the CDR3 is TGTGCCATCAGTGACAGGGCCACCGGGGAGCTGTTTTTT.

The chain uses TRBV15 and TRBJ2-2; TRBD2 matches at 8 bases. This CDR3 region has 17 residues. The germline V gene encodes CDR1 LNHNV and CDR2 YYDKDF (reference sequence). V trimming: 1 base; J trimming: 0 bases; junction bases outside the gene matches: 4. CDR3 coding DNA: TGTGCCACCAGCAGAGTTGGCGGGGGGTCGAACACCGGGGAGCTGTTTTTT. Its translation is CATSRVGGGSNTGELFF.

This clonotype showed up just a few times. The chain joins TRBV12-3 or TRBV12-4 to TRBJ1-2; D is ambiguous. Trimming took 3 bases from V and 4 from J, leaving 15 bases between them. The CDR3 is made up of 15 amino acids. The CDR3: CASSFERDYRYGYTF. In DNA form, the CDR3 reads TGTGCCAGCAGTTTCGAGAGGGATTACCGCTATGGCTACACCTTC.

This clonotype was seen more than once but under ten times. The gene calls are TRBV5-1 and TRBJ2-3; TRBD2 is a possible D gene (5 bases). Germline CDR1 and CDR2: SGHRS and YFSETQ. The CDR3 totals 15 residues. V was pared by 0 bases and J by 6 bases, with 14 bases between. DNA for the CDR3: TGCGCCAGCAGCTTGGTTGGGAGTGCCGGGGATACGCAGTATTTT. Its translation: CASSLVGSAGDTQYF.

The chain couples TRBV7-9 to TRBJ1-1, with unresolved D. CDR3 length: 17 residues. With 3 bases removed from V and 1 base from J, the gap between germline ends came to 18 bases. Germline CDR1 is SEHNR and CDR2 is FQNEAQ (reference sequence). CDR3 DNA: TGTGCCAGCAGCTTTCCGCAGGTCGGGTCGGAGAACACTGAAGCTTTCTTT. Translated: CASSFPQVGSENTEAFF.

CDR3 amino acids: CASSQPGPDNSPLHF. The CDR3 region has the DNA TGCGCCAGCAGCCAACCGGGACCCGATAATTCACCCCTCCACTTT. The chain is built from TRBV4-1 and TRBJ1-6, with a weak D call TRBD1 (5 bases). The CDR3 extends over 15 amino acids. V was clipped by 2 bases and J by 5 bases, with 10 bases between them. Germline CDR1 reads MGHRA; CDR2 reads YSYEKL.

The rearrangement joins TRBV6-2 or TRBV6-3 to TRBJ2-1; possibly TRBD1 or TRBD2 for D (6 bases each). Germline CDR1 is MNHEY and CDR2 is SVGEGT. This CDR3 has 15 residues. V dropped 7 bases and J dropped 3 bases, with 16 bases sitting between them. The chain's CDR3 is CASTVSGAGYNEQFF. The CDR3 nucleotides read TGTGCCAGCACGGTCTCGGGGGCCGGCTACAATGAGCAGTTCTTC.

This clonotype was detected ten times or more. The chain uses TRBV7-9 and TRBJ2-7, with D possibly called TRBD1 or TRBD2 (5 bases each). The CDR3 extends over 15 amino acids. CDR1 and CDR2 from the germline V gene are SEHNR and FQNEAQ (reference sequence). Trimming left V 3 bases short and J 5 bases short, with 17 bases between. CDR3 residues: CASSFGDGEFHEQYF. The CDR3 nucleotides read TGTGCCAGCAGCTTCGGGGACGGCGAGTTCCACGAGCAGTACTTC.

This clonotype occurred a few times. J is TRBJ1-1 and V is TRBV7-9; D is perhaps TRBD1 (5 bases). The length of the CDR3 is 13 residues. V was pared by 8 bases and J by 3 bases, with 13 bases between. Germline CDR1 SEHNR, CDR2 FQNEAQ (reference sequence). The CDR3 DNA reads as TGTGCCAGCGGGGGAGGTTTCGACACTGAAGCTTTCTTT. Amino acid sequence: CASGGGFDTEAFF.

This clonotype occurred a few times. This chain uses TRBV4-3 with TRBJ2-1; D gene unclear. The CDR3 length is 14 residues. Germline CDR1 reads LGHNA; CDR2 reads YSLEER. V was cut by 0 bases and J by 10 bases, with 13 bases left in between. CDR3 sequence reads: CASSQDGVVSEQFF. CDR3 coding DNA: TGCGCCAGCAGCCAAGATGGGGTCGTATCCGAGCAGTTCTTC.

V and J are TRBV20-1 and TRBJ2-7; 9 bases align to TRBD1. The V gene end was trimmed by 6 bases and the J gene end by 4 bases; junction bases not matched to a gene: 13. Germline CDR1 DFQATT, CDR2 SNEGSKA (reference sequence). There are 15 residues in the CDR3. Here the CDR3 reads CSAVSMGGTGYEQYV. CDR3 nucleotides: TGCAGTGCCGTTTCAATGGGAGGGACAGGGTACGAGCAGTACGTC.

This clonotype occurred many times. The chain links TRBV7-9 to TRBJ2-6, with a weak D call TRBD1 (5 bases). With 2 bases removed from V and 1 base from J, the gap between germline ends came to 18 bases. Germline V gene lookup returns CDR1 SEHNR and CDR2 FQNEAQ (reference sequence). This CDR3 has 19 amino acids. CDR3: CASSLSVSGKSSGANVLTF. The CDR3 coding sequence is TGTGCCAGCAGCTTATCGGTTTCAGGGAAAAGTTCTGGGGCCAACGTCCTGACTTTC.

This clonotype was counted between two and nine times. V is TRBV12-3 or TRBV12-4 and J is TRBJ1-2; D possibly corresponds to TRBD1 (6 bases). The CDR3 sequence is 14 residues long. Trimming pared 3 bases from V and 6 bases from J, leaving 14 bases between. The CDR3 is CASSFRQELDGYTF. In nucleotides, the CDR3 is TGTGCCAGCAGTTTTCGACAGGAGCTCGATGGCTACACCTTC.

This chain connects TRBV7-3 to TRBJ2-7; no definite D call. In germline, CDR1 is SGHTA, CDR2 FQGTGA. The V end was cut by 9 bases, the J end by 5 bases, with 20 bases between. This CDR3 comprises 14 residues. The CDR3 nucleotides are TGTGCCAGTCACACCGGGCGGCCCGGAAACGAGCAGTACGTC. This codes for CASHTGRPGNEQYV.

The chain employs TRBV2 and TRBJ2-5, with no clear D. CDR3 length: 10 amino acids. Trimming left V 7 bases short and J 13 bases short, with 13 bases between. Germline V CDR1 and CDR2: SNHLY, FYNNEI. CDR3 sequence reads: CASIRSVAYF. CDR3 DNA sequence: TGTGCCAGCATAAGGTCCGTCGCGTACTTC.

The chain links TRBV12-3 or TRBV12-4 to TRBJ2-5, with 9 bases aligning to TRBD2. This CDR3 has 15 residues. With 4 bases clipped from V and 5 bases from J, the junction kept 8 bases outside the gene matches. The CDR3 DNA sequence: TGTGCCAGCAGTTATGGCGGGGGGGCGTGGGAGACCCAGTACTTC. Translating it yields CASSYGGGAWETQYF.

This clonotype has only a few counts. The chain carries TRBV3-1 and TRBJ2-7; D remains unclear. CDR3 length: 11 amino acids. The germline V gene has CDR1 LGHDT and CDR2 YNNKEL (reference sequence). V dropped 4 bases and J dropped 4 bases, with 5 bases sitting between them. CDR3 nucleotide sequence: TGTGCCAGCAGCCGCCATTACGAGCAGTACTTC. It specifies CASSRHYEQYF.

This clonotype was recorded at least ten times. The V gene is TRBV4-3, the J gene TRBJ2-7; 10 bases map to TRBD1. Germline loops: CDR1 LGHNA, CDR2 YSLEER. V was clipped by 3 bases and J by 1 base; unmatched bases: 0. CDR3 size: 14 residues. The CDR3 spells CASSQGQGSYEQYF. CDR3 DNA: TGCGCCAGCAGCCAGGGACAGGGGTCCTACGAGCAGTACTTC.

This clonotype was picked up a small number of times. The chain couples TRBV14 to TRBJ2-3; a possible D gene is TRBD1 (5 bases). Trimming removed 0 bases at V and 2 bases at J, with 12 bases between. This CDR3 comprises 16 residues. The germline gives CDR1 SGHDN, CDR2 FVKESK. CDR3 sequence: CASSQEWGTNTDTQYF. CDR3 bases: TGTGCCAGCAGCCAAGAATGGGGCACGAACACAGATACGCAGTATTTT. Filled out from reference TRBV14 and TRBJ2-3, the complete variable domain reads EAGVTQFPSHSVIEKGQTVTLRCDPISGHDNLYWYRRVMGKEIKFLLHFVKESKQDESGMPNNRFLAERTGGTYSTLKVQPAELEDSGVYFCASSQEWGTNTDTQYFGPGTRLTVL.

This clonotype was observed a few times. The chain recombines TRBV6-5 with TRBJ1-5, with 8 bases that match TRBD1. The V gene's germline CDR1 is MNHEY and CDR2 SVGAGI. This CDR3 has 14 amino acids. V was clipped by 2 bases and J by 5 bases; unmatched bases: 2. The CDR3 is CASSYLTGDQPQHF. The DNA of the CDR3 is TGTGCCAGCAGTTACCTGACAGGGGATCAGCCCCAGCATTTT.

This clonotype was picked up many times. The rearrangement links TRBV30 to TRBJ2-5; D perhaps matches TRBD1 (6 bases). V lost 2 bases, J lost 3 bases, and 10 bases lay in between. Germline values: CDR1 GTSNPN, CDR2 SVGIG (reference sequence). The CDR3 is 13 amino acids. This chain's CDR3 is CAWSLQGEETQYF. The CDR3 DNA is TGTGCCTGGAGTTTACAGGGAGAAGAGACCCAGTACTTC. Complete variable domain (other parts from reference TRBV30 and TRBJ2-5): SQTIHQWPATLVQPVGSPLSLECTVEGTSNPNLYWYRQAAGRGLQLLFYSVGIGQISSEVPQNLSASRPQDRQFILSSKKLLLSDSGFYLCAWSLQGEETQYFGPGTRLLVL.

The J gene is TRBJ2-1, the V gene TRBV12-3 or TRBV12-4; no firm D call. V was trimmed by 0 bases and J by 13 bases, leaving 10 bases between them. This CDR3 spans 12 amino acids. CDR3 loop: CASSLASQRQFF. The CDR3, as DNA: TGTGCCAGCAGTTTAGCGTCGCAGCGACAGTTCTTC.

This clonotype was counted a few times. V is TRBV6-5 and J is TRBJ2-7; the match to TRBD2 covers 8 bases. CDR3 length: 14 amino acids. Looked up from germline, CDR1 is MNHEY and CDR2 is SVGAGI. The J segment lost 0 bases and the V segment lost 6 bases, leaving 4 bases of the junction unmatched. CDR3 nucleotide sequence: TGTGCCAGCAGGGAGCGGGGGTACTCCTACGAGCAGTACTTC. Protein sequence: CASRERGYSYEQYF.